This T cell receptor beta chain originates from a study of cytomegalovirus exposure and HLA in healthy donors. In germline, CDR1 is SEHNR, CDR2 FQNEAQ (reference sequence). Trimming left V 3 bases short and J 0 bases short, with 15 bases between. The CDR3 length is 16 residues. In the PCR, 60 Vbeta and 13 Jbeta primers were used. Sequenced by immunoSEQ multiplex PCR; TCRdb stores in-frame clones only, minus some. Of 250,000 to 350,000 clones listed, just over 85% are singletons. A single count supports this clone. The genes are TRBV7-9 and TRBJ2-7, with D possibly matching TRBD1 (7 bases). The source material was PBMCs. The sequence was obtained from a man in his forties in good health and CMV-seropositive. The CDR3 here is CASSFGGQLPSYEQYF. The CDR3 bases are TGTGCCAGCAGCTTCGGGGGACAGTTACCCTCCTACGAGCAGTACTTC. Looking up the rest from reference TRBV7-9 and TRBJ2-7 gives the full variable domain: DTGVSQNPRHKITKRGQNVTFRCDPISEHNRLYWYRQTLGQGPEFLTYFQNEAQLEKSRLLSDRFSAERPKGSFSTLEIQRTEQGDSAMYLCASSFGGQLPSYEQYFGPGTRLTVT.